This T cell receptor beta chain is drawn from a study of response to subunit inactivated influenza vaccine. MiXCR, applied by TCRdb to the RT-PCR reads, yields one record per CDR3 protein. The sample lists approximately 500,000 distinct CDR3 sequences; about 14% were seen once. Trimming stripped 5 bases from V and 0 bases from J, with 11 bases between. This CDR3 contains 14 residues. CDR1 and CDR2 from the germline V gene are LGHNA and YSLEER. The clonotype was recovered from a man between 45 and 60 years old who received an inactivated influenza vaccine. The V and J genes are TRBV4-3 and TRBJ2-7; D is perhaps TRBD1 or TRBD2 (5 bases each). Sequencing was performed on PBMCs from blood, taken 11 to 12 days after vaccination. The CDR3 spells CASSKVGVSYEQYF. Here the CDR3 DNA reads TGCGCCAGCAGCAAAGTGGGGGTCTCCTACGAGCAGTACTTC.